A selection of T cell receptor beta chains follows, all from one sample in a study of blood T cell repertoires in COVID-19. Repertoires were generated with immunoSEQ multiplex PCR, while TCRdb's copy carries only in-frame clones and drops some. Seen here are 200,000 to 250,000 clones, 87% observed once, and the top ten hold about 2%. Sequencing was performed on peripheral blood. These receptors all stem from a man aged 40-49 years with active or convalescent COVID-19. Each CDR3 is given without its conserved first and last residue. D genes are given only for firm matches. Clone sizes are given selectively: once, few, many, or a class where the clone is expanded.

NA,NA,TRBV5-1,TRBJ2-2,ASTRRTPNTGELF
NA,once,TRBV5-1,TRBJ1-6,ASSFGNGEETLH
NA,NA,TRBV7-2,TRBJ2-2,ANSLEPGLTGELF
NA,NA,TRBV6-5,TRBJ2-1,ASTKGLGVEQF
TRBD1,NA,TRBV7-8,TRBJ2-7,ASSLVYRTGRSYEQY
NA,once,TRBV7-8,TRBJ2-7,ASSLRAEQY
NA,NA,TRBV3-1/TRBV3-2,TRBJ2-5,ASSQDPQGGETQY
NA,NA,TRBV5-1,TRBJ1-2,ASSLGTAVYGYT
TRBD1,NA,TRBV19,TRBJ1-1,ASSLGTGQTEAF
NA,NA,TRBV5-1,TRBJ1-1,ASSLASGMNTEAF
NA,once,TRBV19,TRBJ1-5,ASSISRVRSSNQPQH
TRBD1,NA,TRBV24-1,TRBJ1-3,ATSDLQGTGGPGDTIY
NA,NA,TRBV19,TRBJ2-1,ASSLGQMDEQF
NA,NA,TRBV5-1,TRBJ1-1,ASRRRQNTEAF
TRBD1,NA,TRBV28,TRBJ2-7,ASRVDRGMTYEQY
NA,once,TRBV19,TRBJ1-1,ASRPQGMNTEAF
NA,NA,TRBV4-1,TRBJ1-1,ASSLGDPGRVNTEAF
NA,NA,TRBV2,TRBJ1-4,ASNKEGTGNEKLF
NA,once,TRBV28,TRBJ1-5,ASSRTGGGMGNQPQH
TRBD1,NA,TRBV28,TRBJ2-7,ASSPNLGTGQSYEQY
TRBD1,NA,TRBV2,TRBJ1-3,ASRVDRGLGNTIY
TRBD1,NA,TRBV7-3,TRBJ1-4,ASSLSPLGTGSEKLF
NA,NA,TRBV5-5,TRBJ1-1,ASSVSVMNTEAF
TRBD1,once,TRBV28,TRBJ2-3,ASRGQGGTDTQY
NA,NA,TRBV10-2,TRBJ1-5,ASSEPYSNQPQH
NA,few,TRBV28,TRBJ1-5,ASSLRGQPQH
NA,NA,TRBV28,TRBJ2-2,ASSFLNTGELF
TRBD2,NA,TRBV2,TRBJ2-1,ASTRTGTSGHNEQF
TRBD1,once,TRBV19,TRBJ1-5,ASSIGRTGIQPQH
NA,NA,TRBV27,TRBJ1-4,ASSGVVGEKLF
NA,NA,TRBV7-6,TRBJ1-1,ASSLVGVGEAF
TRBD1,NA,TRBV29-1,TRBJ1-2,STQGSTTSNYGYT